Reported below is one TCR beta chain. The specificity of this receptor is unknown. No qualities accompany the bases; no much larger clone lies one base away. This entry is derived from a study of T-cell reconstitution after alpha-beta-depleted transplantation in children (dated by TCRdb to 2016 to 2017). Regarding the research as a whole: T-cell immune reconstitution after TCRalphabeta/CD19-depleted allogeneic hematopoietic cell transplantation in children was quantitatively tracked in the study by means of TCR repertoire profiling.

Overall study outcomes, separate from this receptor: In some patients, high TCRbeta diversity at day 60 was attributed to recipient T cells and intrathymic progenitors that had survived conditioning. About two months after transplant, the apparently early recovery of alphabetaT-cell counts reportedly depended on just several hundred clones that had expanded rapidly and came from non-depleted graft cells. The frequencies of hyperexpanded clones fell over the following months, and after one year, T-cell counts and TCRbeta diversity were mostly attributed to newly produced T cells.

The sample's treatment or condition label, decoded: allogeneic hematopoietic cell transplantation with graft depleted of TCRalphabeta T cells and CD19 B cells. TCRalphabeta/CD19-depleted allogeneic hematopoietic cell grafts were given to the transplant recipients, all of whom were children. From its cysteine to its phenylalanine, the CDR3 spans 15 amino acids. The sequence is cut down to CDR3 DNA, 45 bases in frame from base 1. Trimming removed 8 bases from V and 2 bases from J; the gene matches leave 9 bases unexplained. Library preparation was by PCR. The sample was run on an Illumina HiSeq 2500. Molecular barcoding was employed in the preparation of TCR libraries, with unique molecular identifiers being used to normalize TCRbeta repertoire quantification. The public reads were reanalyzed by TCRdb: fastp trimming at Q25, MiXCR alignment, in-frame beta chains only. Rows are combined by CDR3 protein, so each entry shows the most common genes and DNA. Here the sample has approximately 500,000 distinct CDR3 sequences; about 10% occur a single time. In total, the top ten clones hold around 2% of the sample.

Material: PBMCs, obtained before TCRalphabeta/CD19-depleted stem cell transplant. The chain joins TRBV12-3 or TRBV12-4 to TRBJ2-1; 7 junctional bases match TRBD2. This receptor was taken from a child under 10 years old with inherited bone marrow failure, due to receive a stem cell transplant. The CDR3 reads as follows: CASRGPGGPYNEQFF. The bases are TGTGCCAGCCGGGGTCCGGGGGGTCCCTACAATGAGCAGTTCTTC.